A single sample gave rise to the 2 T cell receptor beta chains below, sequenced in a study of cytomegalovirus exposure and HLA in healthy donors. Primers included in the PCR were 60 Vbeta and 13 Jbeta primers. Assay: immunoSEQ multiplex PCR; the TCRdb copy retains only in-frame clones and omits some. The sample shows about 240,000 clones, 85% of them seen only once. The sample was PBMCs. Receptor source: a girl aged 2 to 10 in good health and CMV-seronegative.

This clone was picked up a small number of times. This sequence joins TRBV6-1 and TRBJ1-5; tentative D call: TRBD1 (6 bases). The CDR3 sequence is 15 residues long. The V end was cut by 10 bases, the J end by 6 bases, with 22 bases between. Germline V CDR1 and CDR2: MNHNS, SASEGT. CDR3 coding DNA: TGTGCCATTAAAGAGTCGTGGGGCAGGGGTCAGCCCCAGCATTTT. This gives the protein CAIKESWGRGQPQHF.

The genes are TRBV10-3 and TRBJ2-1; TRBD2 agrees at 14 bases. This CDR3 has 20 amino acids. Per germline, CDR1 ENHRY and CDR2 SYGVKD. The trim removed 2 bases at V and 1 base at J, leaving 10 bases unmatched. DNA for the CDR3: TGTGCCATCAGTGAGGGGACTAGCGGGAGTTATAAGATGTCCTACAATGAGCAGTTCTTC. Amino acids: CAISEGTSGSYKMSYNEQFF.